The clone carrying this T cell receptor (beta chain) was recorded only once. These data belong to a study of cytomegalovirus exposure and HLA in healthy donors. The CDR3 runs 15 residues. V gave up 5 bases and J gave up 0 bases, with 11 bases separating them. CDR1 is SGHNT, CDR2 YYREEE, per germline (reference sequence). Researchers ran the PCR with 60 Vbeta and 13 Jbeta primers. The assay was immunoSEQ multiplex PCR, and TCRdb's table has in-frame clones only and misses some. The table includes about 55,000 clones, about 82% detected once. The rearrangement uses TRBV5-4 and TRBJ2-2; TRBD1 might be the D (6 bases). This receptor was taken from a young man in good health and CMV-seronegative. Sequenced: PBMCs. CDR3 in amino acids: CASRRTGTNTGELFF. The CDR3 DNA sequence: TGTGCCAGCAGACGTACAGGGACGAACACCGGGGAGCTGTTTTTT.